The 7 T cell receptor beta chains given below trace back to one sample, sequenced in a study of a mutant IDH1 vaccine in newly diagnosed glioma. Produced via immunoSEQ multiplex PCR; TCRdb's table is partial and in-frame only. The table includes 45,000 to 65,000 clones, approximately 80% detected once. Time point described: baseline, week 1 (first vaccination visit). Treatment denoted: pre-vaccination baseline after standard-of-care therapy. Source: PBMCs, taken from a glioma patient treated with radiotherapy, temozolomide or both. The receptors were gathered from a man between 18 and 29 years old with glioma.

CDR3 in DNA: TGTGCCAGCAGCTTAGTGCGGATTTCTAATTCACCCCTCCACTTT. This sequence encodes CASSLVRISNSPLHF. The chain joins TRBV7-2 to TRBJ1-6; D unresolved. CDR1 is SGHTA, CDR2 FQGNSA, per germline. This CDR3 has 15 residues. Trimming stripped 1 base from V and 6 bases from J, with 10 bases between.

J is TRBJ1-5 and V is TRBV9; possibly TRBD1 for D (6 bases). The V and J ends lost 4 bases and 7 bases respectively, with 12 bases between them. Germline CDR1 and CDR2: SGDLS and YYNGEE. The CDR3 consists of 13 residues. CDR3 protein: CASSLAGAQPQHF. In DNA, the CDR3 is TGTGCCAGCAGCCTGGCGGGGGCCCAGCCCCAGCATTTT.

The chain joins TRBV7-9 to TRBJ1-1; TRBD1 is a possible D gene (5 bases). CDR3 size: 14 residues. Germline V gives CDR1 SEHNR, CDR2 FQNEAQ (reference sequence). Trimming stripped 3 bases from V and 5 bases from J, with 13 bases between. CDR3 DNA sequence: TGTGCCAGCAGCTTCAGGGAGAGATGGACTGAAGCTTTCTTT. Residues: CASSFRERWTEAFF. The full variable domain, rest sourced from reference TRBV7-9 and TRBJ1-1, is DTGVSQNPRHKITKRGQNVTFRCDPISEHNRLYWYRQTLGQGPEFLTYFQNEAQLEKSRLLSDRFSAERPKGSFSTLEIQRTEQGDSAMYLCASSFRERWTEAFFGQGTRLTVV.

The chain uses TRBV4-2 and TRBJ1-1; no reliable D call. The CDR3 contains 14 residues. Trimming stripped 4 bases from V and 0 bases from J, with 9 bases between. The germline gives CDR1 LGHNA, CDR2 YNFKEQ. CDR3 amino acids: CASSLHRLNTEAFF. The CDR3 region has the DNA TGTGCCAGCAGCCTACACCGCCTGAACACTGAAGCTTTCTTT.

J is TRBJ1-3 and V is TRBV18; tentatively, D is TRBD1 (5 bases). The V gene lost 3 bases and the J gene lost 4 bases, with 7 bases spanning the gap. Germline-derived CDR1 and CDR2 are KGHSH and LQKENI. The CDR3 has 13 residues. CDR3 DNA: TGTGCCAGCTCACCGACAGAAGGAAACACCATATATTTT. It translates to CASSPTEGNTIYF.

The J gene is TRBJ1-4, the V gene TRBV4-1; no firm D call. This CDR3 region has 14 residues. Germline assignment: CDR1 MGHRA and CDR2 YSYEKL. Trimming removed 1 base at V and 7 bases at J, with 10 bases between. Written as DNA, the CDR3 is TGCGCCAGCAGCCAAGTAGGAGAAGGTGAAAAACTGTTTTTT. The encoded protein is CASSQVGEGEKLFF.

This rearrangement joins TRBV6-6 to TRBJ2-7, with TRBD1 matching over 9 bases. The ends lost 6 bases at V and 0 bases at J; junction bases unmatched: 3. This CDR3 spans 14 amino acids. Germline V CDR1 and CDR2: MNHNY, SVGAGI (reference sequence). The CDR3, as DNA: TGTGCCAGCAGGGGACAGGGCCGCTCCTACGAGCAGTACTTC. This encodes CASRGQGRSYEQYF.